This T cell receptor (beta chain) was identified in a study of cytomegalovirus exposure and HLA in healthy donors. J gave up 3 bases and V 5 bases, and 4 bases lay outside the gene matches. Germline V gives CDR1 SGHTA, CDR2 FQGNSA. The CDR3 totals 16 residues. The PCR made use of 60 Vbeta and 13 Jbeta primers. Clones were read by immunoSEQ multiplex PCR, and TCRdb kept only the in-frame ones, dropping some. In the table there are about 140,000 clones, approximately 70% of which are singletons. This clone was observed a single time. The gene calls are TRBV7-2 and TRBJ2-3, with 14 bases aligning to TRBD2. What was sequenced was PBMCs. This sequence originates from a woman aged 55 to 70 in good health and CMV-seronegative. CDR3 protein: CASSGLAGGVTDTQYF. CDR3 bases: TGTGCCAGCAGCGGACTAGCGGGGGGAGTTACAGATACGCAGTATTTT. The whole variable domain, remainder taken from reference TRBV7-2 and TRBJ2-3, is GAGVSQSPSNKVTEKGKDVELRCDPISGHTALYWYRQSLGQGLEFLIYFQGNSAPDKSGLPSDRFSAERTGGSVSTLTIQRTQQEDSAVYLCASSGLAGGVTDTQYFGPGTRLTVL.